This T cell receptor (beta chain) was sequenced during a study of shared clonotypes between healthy human individuals. Selected positively for CCR7 and CD45RO-negative, naive CD8 cells excluded terminally differentiated effector memory CD45RA+ cells. The run depth of the assay was deep. Replicate PCRs from sorted subsets contained roughly 220 ng DNA, which is around 30,000 T cell genomes. The assay was immunoSEQ multiplex PCR, and TCRdb's table has in-frame clones only and misses some. Here the sample spans about 2.1 million clones, approximately 92% being singletons. In this sample, this clone turned up once. What it recognizes is unknown. CDR3 length: 13 residues. Germline V CDR1 and CDR2: SEHNR, FQNEAQ (reference sequence). V lost 5 bases to trimming and J lost 0 bases, with 7 bases between them. Overall study findings and caveats: Across subsets, estimated richness was generally greater for naive than for memory populations.

V and J are TRBV7-9 and TRBJ1-2; unclear D gene. The source is a man younger than 30 in good health. Some clones in this sample may be carry-over from other donors' samples. Sequencing was performed on naive CD8+ T cells from PBMCs. This CDR3 reads CASSLTANYGYTF. CDR3 in DNA: TGTGCCAGCAGCCTTACAGCTAACTATGGCTACACCTTC.